This TCR beta chain is drawn from a study of T cell repertoires in cytomegalovirus infection. Overall study context: Public TCR beta signatures marked donors with CMV infection and the matching HLA.

MiXCR was run by TCRdb on the reads, yielding one entry per CDR3 protein. This table has tens of thousands of distinct CDR3 sequences, roughly half appearing once. The germline V gene encodes CDR1 MGHRA and CDR2 YSYEKL. This CDR3 has 15 residues. The ends lost 4 bases at V and 5 bases at J; junction bases unmatched: 4. Only a few counts were recorded for this clonotype. Its antigen is not identified. The chain joins TRBV4-1 to TRBJ2-2, with TRBD1 matching over 10 bases. The TCR was taken from a human donor in good health (CMV status not recorded). Some clones in this sample may be carry-over from other donors' samples. The sequenced sample was CD8+ T cells from cultured PBMCs, obtained from culture after CMV antigen stimulation. CDR3 protein: CASSPGQGVTGELFF. DNA of the CDR3: TGCGCCAGCAGCCCCGGACAGGGGGTGACCGGGGAGCTGTTTTTT.